This T cell receptor beta chain originates from a study of cytomegalovirus exposure and HLA in healthy donors (dated 2017 in TCRdb). Notes on the research overall: The 500 to 800 repertoires of the first cohort and the approximately 130 validation repertoires were produced on the same platform, according to a later analysis. A separate validation cohort of 90 to 150 different subjects was used in addition to the roughly 700-subject first cohort. To predict cytomegalovirus infection status, the study combined high-throughput TCR immunosequencing, statistical association of individual TCRs with disease status, and machine learning. The study aimed to test whether cataloging public T cell receptors could reveal signatures of past pathogen exposure. The investigation overall reported the following: A total of some 180 TCR beta chains were listed by the study as associated with cytomegalovirus. Across donors, most TCR sequences were observed very rarely, whereas some public TCRs were present in many individuals. The classifier was reported to diagnose cytomegalovirus status with high specificity and sensitivity in both the original and validation cohorts. All 120 or so repertoires were used to score co-occurrence in the validation cohort in a later analysis, because that analysis had no HLA typing for the cohort. In a later analysis, TCRs clustered in the first cohort were found to also tend to co-occur in the roughly 120 validation repertoires, with 90% to 95% of cluster scores above 0. According to the authors, the approach could potentially be generalized to other disease states and immunological phenotypes. Three of the identified cytomegalovirus-associated TCR beta chains were confirmed in vitro to be specific for cytomegalovirus antigens.

Donors formed part of the validation cohort, which comprised about 130 subjects and was distinct from the first cohort of under 800 subjects. The method was the immunoSEQ multiplex PCR assay. Regarding the original processing steps: A statistical classification framework was built to diagnose cytomegalovirus status from the catalog of TCR beta chain sequences. Drawn from immuneACCESS, this table holds only the in-frame rearrangements with V and J called that TCRdb kept. Clones are partly lost; checked studies trace under half to an unresolved V gene and leave the rest unexplained. V and J calls and clone size are those listed in that table; D and trimming were worked out from the DNA. This sample comprises 200,000 or so clones, approximately 87% of them detected only once. The top ten hold 4.5% to 7% of the sample. V is pared back by 3 bases and J by 4 bases, with 12 bases lying between the germline termini. The germline V gene (reference sequence) yields LNHDA for CDR1 and SQIVND for CDR2. Its CDR3 holds 14 amino acids, cysteine through phenylalanine. Just the 42-base CDR3 DNA is kept, in frame starting at base 1.

On this clone itself: Its binding antigen is unknown. Nothing much larger sits one base from this clone, and base qualities are not available.

The chain is assembled from TRBV19 and TRBJ1-1; no D gene can be assigned with confidence. The TCR comes from a woman aged 18-35 years in good health and CMV-seronegative. The sample taken for sequencing was PBMCs. Here the CDR3 is given as CASSIEWGGTEAFF. The DNA sequence reads TGTGCCAGTAGTATCGAGTGGGGAGGCACTGAAGCTTTCTTT.